Listed below are T cell receptor beta chains from one sample, sequenced in a study of CD4 T cell repertoires in COVID-19. The data were produced by immunoSEQ multiplex PCR, yet TCRdb's version contains in-frame clones alone and is incomplete. The table records approximately 79,000 clones, 83% of them present only once. The sample was CD4+ T cells from peripheral blood, taken after recovery from COVID-19. These receptors originate from a human donor who had COVID-19. CDR3s include the opening cysteine and the closing phenylalanine or tryptophan. Each record gives: clone size, J gene, V gene, CDR3 length, D gene, CDR3 protein, CDR3 DNA. A D gene is named only where the DNA matches it firmly. Part of the rows lack a size; the others show once, few, many or a class for expanded clones.

clone size: NA; J gene: TRBJ2-5; V gene: TRBV28; CDR3 length: 16; D gene: NA; CDR3 protein: CASSLFSGSRGKTQYF; CDR3 DNA: TGTGCCAGCAGTTTATTCTCCGGGAGTCGTGGAAAGACCCAGTACTTC
clone size: NA; J gene: TRBJ2-3; V gene: TRBV5-1; CDR3 length: 15; D gene: NA; CDR3 protein: CASSSLSGGTDTQYF; CDR3 DNA: TGCGCCAGCAGCTCCCTTTCTGGGGGAACAGATACGCAGTATTTT
clone size: NA; J gene: TRBJ2-7; V gene: TRBV6-5; CDR3 length: 14; D gene: NA; CDR3 protein: CASSYSGGTYEQYF; CDR3 DNA: TGTGCCAGCAGTTACTCGGGGGGCACCTACGAGCAGTACTTC
clone size: NA; J gene: TRBJ2-7; V gene: TRBV15; CDR3 length: 14; D gene: NA; CDR3 protein: CATSREGGAGEQYF; CDR3 DNA: TGTGCCACCAGCAGAGAAGGTGGGGCCGGCGAGCAGTACTTC
clone size: NA; J gene: TRBJ2-7; V gene: TRBV18; CDR3 length: 14; D gene: NA; CDR3 protein: CASSPPGPPYEQYF; CDR3 DNA: TGTGCCAGCTCACCCCCGGGGCCTCCCTACGAGCAGTACTTC
clone size: NA; J gene: TRBJ2-7; V gene: TRBV7-6; CDR3 length: 15; D gene: TRBD2; CDR3 protein: CASSPGTSGAYEQYF; CDR3 DNA: TGTGCCAGCAGCCCTGGGACTAGCGGGGCCTACGAGCAGTACTTC
clone size: NA; J gene: TRBJ2-7; V gene: TRBV20-1; CDR3 length: 12; D gene: NA; CDR3 protein: CSASRLSYEQYF; CDR3 DNA: TGCAGTGCTAGTCGACTATCCTACGAGCAGTACTTC
clone size: NA; J gene: TRBJ2-7; V gene: TRBV7-2; CDR3 length: 13; D gene: NA; CDR3 protein: CASSPSQVGEQYF; CDR3 DNA: TGTGCCAGCAGCCCCTCTCAGGTGGGCGAGCAGTACTTC
clone size: NA; J gene: TRBJ2-5; V gene: TRBV6-4; CDR3 length: 15; D gene: TRBD2; CDR3 protein: CASSPTSGGAETQYF; CDR3 DNA: TGTGCCAGCAGCCCGACTAGCGGGGGGGCAGAGACCCAGTACTTC
clone size: once; J gene: TRBJ2-3; V gene: TRBV30; CDR3 length: 12; D gene: NA; CDR3 protein: CAWNPGSNTQYF; CDR3 DNA: TGTGCCTGGAATCCGGGATCAAATACGCAGTATTTT
clone size: NA; J gene: TRBJ1-2; V gene: TRBV27; CDR3 length: 14; D gene: TRBD1; CDR3 protein: CASRGTGGGYGYTF; CDR3 DNA: TGTGCCAGCAGGGGGACAGGAGGAGGCTATGGCTACACCTTC
clone size: NA; J gene: TRBJ2-1; V gene: TRBV7-8; CDR3 length: 15; D gene: TRBD1; CDR3 protein: CASSRDGTAYNEQFF; CDR3 DNA: TGTGCCAGCAGCCGAGACGGGACAGCATACAATGAGCAGTTCTTC
clone size: few; J gene: TRBJ2-7; V gene: TRBV13; CDR3 length: 15; D gene: NA; CDR3 protein: CASSLIGQTRYEQYF; CDR3 DNA: TGTGCCAGCAGCCTAATCGGACAAACCCGCTACGAGCAGTACTTC
clone size: NA; J gene: TRBJ2-3; V gene: TRBV30; CDR3 length: 13; D gene: TRBD2; CDR3 protein: CARRLAGGDTQYF; CDR3 DNA: TGTGCCCGCCGGCTAGCGGGAGGAGATACGCAGTATTTT
clone size: NA; J gene: TRBJ1-4; V gene: TRBV18; CDR3 length: 15; D gene: TRBD1; CDR3 protein: CASSPPRRGQEKLFF; CDR3 DNA: TGTGCCAGCTCACCCCCCCGAAGGGGGCAAGAAAAACTGTTTTTT
clone size: NA; J gene: TRBJ1-3; V gene: TRBV18; CDR3 length: 16; D gene: NA; CDR3 protein: CASSSGGASSGNTIYF; CDR3 DNA: TGTGCCAGCTCATCAGGAGGAGCGAGCTCTGGAAACACCATATATTTT
clone size: NA; J gene: TRBJ2-5; V gene: TRBV7-2; CDR3 length: 11; D gene: NA; CDR3 protein: CASSLAETQYF; CDR3 DNA: TGTGCCAGCAGCTTAGCTGAGACCCAGTACTTC
clone size: NA; J gene: TRBJ1-3; V gene: TRBV6-5; CDR3 length: 14; D gene: NA; CDR3 protein: CASSYRSGRDTIYF; CDR3 DNA: TGTGCCAGCAGTTATAGATCGGGTCGGGACACCATATATTTT
clone size: NA; J gene: TRBJ1-2; V gene: TRBV9; CDR3 length: 13; D gene: NA; CDR3 protein: CASSVSGVYGYTF; CDR3 DNA: TGTGCCAGCAGCGTGTCAGGGGTCTATGGCTACACCTTC
clone size: NA; J gene: TRBJ2-5; V gene: TRBV5-8; CDR3 length: 14; D gene: NA; CDR3 protein: CASSGADYHETQYF; CDR3 DNA: TGTGCCAGCAGCGGCGCCGACTACCACGAGACCCAGTACTTC
clone size: NA; J gene: TRBJ1-2; V gene: TRBV4-1; CDR3 length: 15; D gene: NA; CDR3 protein: CASSQDQGIRGGYTF; CDR3 DNA: TGCGCCAGCAGCCAAGATCAGGGGATTAGAGGTGGCTACACCTTC
clone size: NA; J gene: TRBJ1-2; V gene: TRBV6-6; CDR3 length: 11; D gene: NA; CDR3 protein: CASSYSYSLLF; CDR3 DNA: TGTGCCAGCAGTTATTCTTACTCGCTCCTCTTC
clone size: NA; J gene: TRBJ1-1; V gene: TRBV27; CDR3 length: 13; D gene: NA; CDR3 protein: CASSSRAGTEAFF; CDR3 DNA: TGTGCCAGCAGCTCTAGGGCAGGGACTGAAGCTTTCTTT
clone size: NA; J gene: TRBJ2-2; V gene: TRBV6-4; CDR3 length: 14; D gene: TRBD1; CDR3 protein: CASRQDRVTGELFF; CDR3 DNA: TGTGCCAGCAGGCAAGACAGGGTCACCGGGGAGCTGTTTTTT
clone size: NA; J gene: TRBJ1-2; V gene: TRBV27; CDR3 length: 14; D gene: TRBD1; CDR3 protein: CASSLSQGEHGYTF; CDR3 DNA: TGTGCCAGCAGTCTTTCGCAGGGGGAGCATGGCTACACCTTC
clone size: once; J gene: TRBJ2-7; V gene: TRBV7-2; CDR3 length: 16; D gene: TRBD1; CDR3 protein: CASSSYWDSYSYEQYF; CDR3 DNA: TGTGCCAGCAGCTCCTACTGGGACAGCTATTCCTACGAGCAGTACTTC
clone size: few; J gene: TRBJ2-2; V gene: TRBV11-2; CDR3 length: 14; D gene: NA; CDR3 protein: CASSFRDPTGELFF; CDR3 DNA: TGTGCCAGCAGCTTCCGGGACCCCACCGGGGAGCTGTTTTTT
clone size: NA; J gene: TRBJ2-1; V gene: TRBV6-5; CDR3 length: 15; D gene: NA; CDR3 protein: CASSYASPSYNEQFF; CDR3 DNA: TGTGCCAGCAGTTACGCGAGCCCATCCTACAATGAGCAGTTCTTC
clone size: once; J gene: TRBJ1-3; V gene: TRBV7-2; CDR3 length: 15; D gene: NA; CDR3 protein: CASSPSPGSGNTIYF; CDR3 DNA: TGTGCCAGCAGCCCCTCCCCGGGGTCTGGAAACACCATATATTTT
clone size: NA; J gene: TRBJ2-3; V gene: TRBV7-2; CDR3 length: 15; D gene: TRBD2; CDR3 protein: CASNLAGGNPDTQYF; CDR3 DNA: TGTGCCAGCAATTTAGCGGGAGGTAATCCAGATACGCAGTATTTT
clone size: NA; J gene: TRBJ1-4; V gene: TRBV28; CDR3 length: 15; D gene: TRBD1; CDR3 protein: CASRDSGGTNEKLFF; CDR3 DNA: TGTGCCAGCAGAGACTCAGGGGGGACGAATGAAAAACTGTTTTTT
clone size: NA; J gene: TRBJ2-3; V gene: TRBV20-1; CDR3 length: 11; D gene: NA; CDR3 protein: CSAKTSDTQYF; CDR3 DNA: TGCAGTGCCAAAACGTCAGATACGCAGTATTTT
clone size: NA; J gene: TRBJ2-7; V gene: TRBV5-4; CDR3 length: 16; D gene: TRBD2; CDR3 protein: CASSPGLAGGPNEQYF; CDR3 DNA: TGTGCCAGCAGCCCAGGACTAGCGGGAGGGCCCAACGAGCAGTACTTC
clone size: once; J gene: TRBJ1-5; V gene: TRBV7-9; CDR3 length: 15; D gene: TRBD1; CDR3 protein: CASSPGTGVNQPQHF; CDR3 DNA: TGTGCCAGCAGCCCAGGGACAGGGGTCAATCAGCCCCAGCATTTT
clone size: NA; J gene: TRBJ2-1; V gene: TRBV5-6; CDR3 length: 13; D gene: NA; CDR3 protein: CASSLLAPNEQFF; CDR3 DNA: TGTGCCAGCAGCTTGTTGGCTCCTAATGAGCAGTTCTTC
clone size: NA; J gene: TRBJ2-3; V gene: TRBV11-2; CDR3 length: 16; D gene: TRBD2; CDR3 protein: CASSLWSGRAADTQYF; CDR3 DNA: TGTGCCAGCAGCTTATGGAGCGGGAGGGCCGCAGATACGCAGTATTTT
clone size: NA; J gene: TRBJ2-1; V gene: TRBV27; CDR3 length: 15; D gene: NA; CDR3 protein: CASSRVPPSYNEQFF; CDR3 DNA: TGTGCCAGCAGTCGGGTTCCGCCTTCCTACAATGAGCAGTTCTTC
clone size: NA; J gene: TRBJ2-3; V gene: TRBV5-1; CDR3 length: 13; D gene: NA; CDR3 protein: CASSLLPRDTQYF; CDR3 DNA: TGCGCCAGCAGCTTATTGCCTAGGGATACGCAGTATTTT
clone size: few; J gene: TRBJ1-1; V gene: TRBV6-4; CDR3 length: 13; D gene: NA; CDR3 protein: CASSEQGNTEAFF; CDR3 DNA: TGTGCCAGCAGTGAACAGGGGAACACTGAAGCTTTCTTT
clone size: NA; J gene: TRBJ1-3; V gene: TRBV6-5; CDR3 length: 15; D gene: NA; CDR3 protein: CASRPGIASGNTIYF; CDR3 DNA: TGTGCCAGCAGACCAGGGATCGCCTCTGGAAACACCATATATTTT
clone size: NA; J gene: TRBJ1-2; V gene: TRBV19; CDR3 length: 13; D gene: NA; CDR3 protein: CASSDRGPYGYTF; CDR3 DNA: TGTGCCAGTAGTGACCGGGGCCCTTATGGCTACACCTTC
clone size: NA; J gene: TRBJ1-2; V gene: TRBV6-5; CDR3 length: 15; D gene: TRBD1; CDR3 protein: CASNADDRGGYGYTF; CDR3 DNA: TGTGCCAGCAATGCAGATGACAGGGGAGGATATGGCTACACCTTC